These 29 T cell receptor beta chains came from one sample sequenced in a study of blood T cell repertoires in COVID-19. Generated by immunoSEQ multiplex PCR, the TCRdb table keeps only in-frame clones and is missing some. The sample lists over 150,000 clones; about 73% were seen once. Sequenced sample: peripheral blood. The receptors were sampled from an elderly man with acute or convalescent COVID-19.

This rearrangement joins TRBV19 to TRBJ1-5; TRBD1 aligns across 12 bases. The germline V gene encodes CDR1 LNHDA and CDR2 SQIVND (reference sequence). The CDR3 covers 19 residues. V gave up 4 bases and J gave up 4 bases; unmatched junction bases: 14. The DNA for the CDR3 is TGTGCCAGTAGTACCCTCAGGGGACAGGGGGCTTCTGGGAATCAGCCCCAGCATTTT. This codes for CASSTLRGQGASGNQPQHF.

The chain employs TRBV11-3 and TRBJ1-1; the D is unclear. The V gene lost 1 base and the J gene lost 10 bases, with 16 bases spanning the gap. The CDR3 loop spans 14 amino acids. Germline V lookup: CDR1 SGHNT, CDR2 YENEEA. CDR3: CASSLGVEGIGAFF. The CDR3 nucleotides are TGTGCCAGCAGCTTAGGCGTTGAGGGTATAGGAGCTTTCTTT.

The V call is TRBV19, the J call TRBJ1-1; tentatively, D is TRBD1 (5 bases). The V end was cut by 9 bases, the J end by 4 bases, with 15 bases between. The CDR3 consists of 13 residues. The germline V gene encodes CDR1 LNHDA and CDR2 SQIVND (reference sequence). The CDR3 DNA follows: TGTGCCAGCGGGGGTAAGGTGGGCACTGAAGCTTTCTTT. Translated: CASGGKVGTEAFF.

The gene calls are TRBV12-3 or TRBV12-4 and TRBJ1-1; 9 bases fit TRBD1. The CDR3 has 13 amino acids. The V segment lost 6 bases and the J segment 4 bases; nucleotides outside the gene matches: 3. The CDR3 sequence is CASSPGQGTEAFF. The CDR3 DNA reads as TGTGCCAGCAGCCCGGGACAGGGCACTGAAGCTTTCTTT.

The table lists this clone with a few counts. The chain is built from TRBV4-1 and TRBJ1-6; unclear D gene. The CDR3 has 15 amino acids. Germline V gene data show CDR1 as MGHRA and CDR2 as YSYEKL. Trimming cost V 1 base and J 11 bases, with 15 bases left between them. DNA for the CDR3: TGCGCCAGCAGCCAAGGGGCAGGTCCGGTGACACCCCTCCACTTT. As protein: CASSQGAGPVTPLHF.

This clone was counted between two and nine times. The chain recombines TRBV24-1 with TRBJ1-5, with TRBD1 as a possible D gene (6 bases). Trimming cost V 4 bases and J 1 base, with 22 bases left between them. Germline V gene lookup returns CDR1 KGHDR and CDR2 SFDVKD. The CDR3 has 19 residues. The CDR3: CATSDPSAAAQGSNQPQHF. The CDR3 coding sequence is TGTGCCACCAGTGACCCGTCCGCGGCGGCACAGGGCAGCAATCAGCCCCAGCATTTT.

The chain carries TRBV5-6 and TRBJ2-2, with 9 bases fitting TRBD1. V dropped 2 bases and J dropped 2; count of bases not matched to a gene: 7. The V gene's germline CDR1 is SGHDT and CDR2 YYEEEE. CDR3 length equals 17 residues. CDR3 DNA: TGTGCCAGCAGCTTAATTATGGGACAGGGTAACACCGGGGAGCTGTTTTTT. Translation gives CASSLIMGQGNTGELFF. Looking up the rest from reference TRBV5-6 and TRBJ2-2 gives the full variable domain: DAGVTQSPTHLIKTRGQQVTLRCSPKSGHDTVSWYQQALGQGPQFIFQYYEEEERQRGNFPDRFSGHQFPNYSSELNVNALLLGDSALYLCASSLIMGQGNTGELFFGEGSRLTVL.

The rearrangement links TRBV12-3 or TRBV12-4 to TRBJ2-5; D might be TRBD2 (5 bases). Trimming removed 4 bases from V and 2 bases from J, with 8 bases in between. CDR3 length: 13 amino acids. In DNA, the CDR3 is TGTGCCAGCAGTTGTAGGGAGCAAGAGACCCAGTACTTC. As protein: CASSCREQETQYF.

The chain couples TRBV19 to TRBJ1-5; TRBD1 might be the D (6 bases). V dropped 3 bases and J dropped 1 base, with 10 bases sitting between them. The V gene's germline CDR1 is LNHDA and CDR2 SQIVND (reference sequence). This CDR3 contains 15 residues. The CDR3 DNA reads as TGTGCCAGTAGTATTCACAGGGTGAGCAATCAGCCCCAGCATTTT. Its protein product is CASSIHRVSNQPQHF.

The genes are TRBV5-1 and TRBJ2-5; TRBD2 matches at 16 bases. The CDR3 length is 16 residues. V lost 4 bases, J lost 5 bases, and 5 bases stayed unmatched. Per the germline V gene, CDR1 is SGHRS and CDR2 is YFSETQ. The CDR3 region has the DNA TGCGCCAGCAGCCCTCCGGGACTAGCGGGGGGGGAGACCCAGTACTTC. This translates into CASSPPGLAGGETQYF. Complete variable domain (other parts from reference TRBV5-1 and TRBJ2-5): KAGVTQTPRYLIKTRGQQVTLSCSPISGHRSVSWYQQTPGQGLQFLFEYFSETQRNKGNFPGRFSGRQFSNSRSEMNVSTLELGDSALYLCASSPPGLAGGETQYFGPGTRLLVL.

The chain recombines TRBV28 with TRBJ1-5, with D unresolved. The V gene's germline CDR1 is MDHEN and CDR2 SYDVKM. Trimming left V 8 bases short and J 1 base short, with 12 bases between. The CDR3 runs 14 residues. The CDR3 sequence is CASAPTGSNQPQHF. DNA for the CDR3: TGTGCCAGCGCCCCAACGGGGAGCAATCAGCCCCAGCATTTT.

In its sample, this clone was seen a few times. The chain recombines TRBV7-8 with TRBJ1-6; D is possibly TRBD1 (6 bases). V shed 3 bases and J shed 8 bases, with 26 bases lying between them. Germline V lookup: CDR1 SGHVS, CDR2 FQNEAQ. This CDR3 comprises 19 residues. The CDR3 spells CASSFLGPLLRGRDSPLHF. In DNA form, the CDR3 reads TGTGCCAGCAGCTTTTTGGGTCCCTTACTCAGGGGCAGGGATTCACCCCTCCACTTT.

This clone was detected only once. The gene calls are TRBV3-1 (or the pseudogene TRBV3-2) and TRBJ2-1, with a weak D call TRBD2 (5 bases). The CDR3 is 14 amino acids. Germline CDR1 and CDR2: LGHDT and YNNKEL (reference sequence). With 4 bases removed from V and 2 bases from J, the gap between germline ends came to 9 bases. The CDR3 coding sequence is TGTGCCAGCAGCCCGGACTTCACCTACAATGAGCAGTTCTTC. Translating it yields CASSPDFTYNEQFF.

This clone was detected a few times. The genes are TRBV5-5 and TRBJ2-5, with a weak D call TRBD2 (7 bases). The CDR3 is 15 amino acids. The ends were cut back, 3 bases at V and 1 base at J, with 13 bases in the middle. CDR1 is SGHKS, CDR2 YYEKEE, per germline (reference sequence). The CDR3 protein is CASSSGGPSQETQYF. CDR3 bases: TGTGCCAGCAGCTCGGGGGGCCCGTCCCAAGAGACCCAGTACTTC. The full variable domain, its missing parts supplied by reference TRBV5-5 and TRBJ2-5, is DAGVTQSPTHLIKTRGQQVTLRCSPISGHKSVSWYQQVLGQGPQFIFQYYEKEERGRGNFPDRFSARQFPNYSSELNVNALLLGDSALYLCASSSGGPSQETQYFGPGTRLLVL.

The V call is TRBV27, the J call TRBJ1-4, with 7 bases aligning to TRBD1. This CDR3 contains 15 residues. CDR1 MNHEY and CDR2 SMNVEV come from the germline V gene (reference sequence). V trimming: 4 bases; J trimming: 7 bases; junction bases outside the gene matches: 9. CDR3 sequence: CASSSLDRMSEKLFF. DNA of the CDR3: TGTGCCAGCAGTTCGTTGGACAGGATGAGTGAAAAACTGTTTTTT.

This chain links TRBV7-9 with TRBJ1-1; the D gene is possibly TRBD1 (6 bases). This CDR3 spans 13 amino acids. With 0 bases removed from V and 10 bases from J, the gap between germline ends came to 12 bases. From germline, CDR1 is SEHNR and CDR2 FQNEAQ (reference sequence). CDR3 residues: CASSLASGVRAFF. CDR3 in DNA: TGTGCCAGCAGCTTAGCGTCAGGGGTCAGAGCTTTCTTT.

The rearrangement uses TRBV28 and TRBJ2-5, with 11 positions matching TRBD2. CDR3 size: 14 residues. Germline V gives CDR1 MDHEN, CDR2 SYDVKM. J was trimmed by 5 bases and V by 6 bases; bases with no gene match: 5. The CDR3 sequence is CASRTSGGLETQYF. The CDR3 coding sequence is TGTGCCAGCAGAACTAGCGGGGGTCTGGAGACCCAGTACTTC.

The V call is TRBV2, the J call TRBJ2-1, with 8 bases that match TRBD1. There are 14 residues in the CDR3. Trimming removed 5 bases from V and 5 bases from J; junction bases left unmatched: 5. Germline loops: CDR1 SNHLY, CDR2 FYNNEI. The CDR3 sequence is CASSRQGFDNEQFF. In nucleotides, the CDR3 is TGTGCCAGCAGTAGACAGGGGTTCGACAATGAGCAGTTCTTC.

The chain carries TRBV5-1 and TRBJ2-7; TRBD2 matches at 14 bases. Germline V CDR1 and CDR2: SGHRS, YFSETQ. The CDR3 contains 17 residues. The V gene end was trimmed by 4 bases and the J gene end by 0 bases; junction bases not matched to a gene: 6. CDR3 protein: CASSARLAGGSSYEQYF. CDR3 coding DNA: TGCGCCAGCAGCGCTAGACTAGCGGGGGGGAGCTCCTACGAGCAGTACTTC.

This chain joins TRBV19 and TRBJ1-2; 9 bases are shared with TRBD1. The length of the CDR3 is 17 residues. V lost 6 bases, J lost 2 bases, and 13 bases stayed unmatched. Germline V CDR1 and CDR2: LNHDA, SQIVND (reference sequence). Written as DNA, the CDR3 is TGTGCCAGTAGCCCATCCGAGACAGGGGGGTTAAACTATGGCTACACCTTC. Amino acid sequence: CASSPSETGGLNYGYTF.

The V gene is TRBV5-1, the J gene TRBJ1-2; D may be TRBD1 (6 bases). Germline V gene lookup returns CDR1 SGHRS and CDR2 YFSETQ. Deletions cut 4 bases from V and 0 bases from J, with 16 bases between. The CDR3 sequence is 16 residues long. CDR3 amino acids: CASSQGTPLANYGYTF. For the CDR3, the DNA is TGCGCCAGCAGCCAGGGGACACCCCTAGCTAACTATGGCTACACCTTC.

This clone was seen a few times. This chain connects TRBV6-5 to TRBJ2-7, with D possibly matching TRBD1 (6 bases). CDR1 is MNHEY, CDR2 SVGAGI, per germline. V gave up 5 bases and J gave up 0 bases, with 11 bases separating them. There are 14 residues in the CDR3. The CDR3 is CASSQGFTSYEQYF. CDR3 bases: TGTGCCAGCAGTCAGGGGTTTACCTCCTACGAGCAGTACTTC.

The chain has TRBV15 and TRBJ1-6; D unclear. V was pared by 5 bases and J by 7 bases, with 15 bases between. The CDR3 spans 15 residues. Germline V lookup: CDR1 LNHNV, CDR2 YYDKDF (reference sequence). The DNA for the CDR3 is TGTGCCACCAGCGGCAGGCAGACGAAGAATTCACCCCTCCACTTT. Translated: CATSGRQTKNSPLHF.

The rearrangement links TRBV2 to TRBJ2-1, with 12 bases that match TRBD2. The CDR3 has 16 amino acids. Germline loops: CDR1 SNHLY, CDR2 FYNNEI. Trimming cost V 8 bases and J 6 bases; bases outside gene matches: 11. The CDR3 coding sequence is TGTGCCAGCGAGATCGGAACTAGCGGGGGGCGCAATGAGCAGTTCTTC. Protein: CASEIGTSGGRNEQFF.

The chain is built from TRBV28 and TRBJ2-5, with D possibly matching TRBD1 (5 bases). Per germline, CDR1 MDHEN and CDR2 SYDVKM. This CDR3 region has 14 residues. Deletions cut 7 bases from V and 4 bases from J, with 16 bases between. The CDR3 nucleotides read TGTGCCAGCACCCCCGCAGGGTTGGTAGAGACCCAGTACTTC. As protein: CASTPAGLVETQYF.

The chain joins TRBV19 to TRBJ2-1; D possibly corresponds to TRBD1 (5 bases). The CDR3 extends over 16 amino acids. Germline CDR1 and CDR2: LNHDA and SQIVND (reference sequence). V lost 3 bases, J lost 0 bases, and 12 bases lay in between. CDR3 sequence (DNA): TGTGCCAGTAGTATCAACAGGCGGAGCTCCTACAATGAGCAGTTCTTC. Translation gives CASSINRRSSYNEQFF.

This clone was counted at least ten times. V gene TRBV19 combines with J gene TRBJ2-3; no firm D call. The length of the CDR3 is 13 residues. The germline gives CDR1 LNHDA, CDR2 SQIVND (reference sequence). V shed 6 bases and J shed 2 bases, with 9 bases lying between them. As DNA, the CDR3 is TGTGCCAGTAGCTTTACGGTCACAGATACGCAGTATTTT. Its protein is CASSFTVTDTQYF.

At least ten counts were recorded for this clone. This chain connects TRBV4-1 to TRBJ2-1; no definite D call. CDR1 and CDR2 from the germline V gene are MGHRA and YSYEKL. V lost 4 bases and J 0 bases, leaving 16 bases between the germline ends. The CDR3 totals 17 residues. CDR3 sequence: CASSPIFRTSSYNEQFF. As DNA, the CDR3 is TGCGCCAGCAGCCCTATATTTCGAACGAGCTCCTACAATGAGCAGTTCTTC.

The chain is built from TRBV10-2 and TRBJ1-2; the match to TRBD1 covers 7 bases. CDR1 is WSHSY and CDR2 is SAAADI in the germline V gene. Trimming removed 7 bases from V and 7 bases from J; junction bases left unmatched: 6. The CDR3 loop spans 12 amino acids. The CDR3 bases are TGCGCCAGCACGACAGGGTCGCGTGGCTACACCTTC. The encoded protein is CASTTGSRGYTF.